The source of this TCR beta chain is a study of blood T cells in healthy people across ages (dated by TCRdb to the mid-2010s). Concerning the study at large: In model experiments, roughly one uniquely barcoded TCR beta cDNA molecule per two T cells was captured by template switching. To track age-related changes in TCR beta repertoire diversity, the study relied on deep sequencing normalized with unique cDNA molecular identifiers. The donors were divided into four age groups: young (average about 16 years), middle-aged (over 35), aged (around 67) and long-lived (around 87). To avoid experimental bias, donors of different ages were spread randomly across the sequencing lanes. The study analyzed two additional independent replicas of 1 million unique cDNA reads from the same blood draw for two donors, one aged 18 to 29 and one aged 80 or older.

At least ten counts were recorded for this clonotype. The antigen it binds to is not known. No per-base quality is available; no much larger clone lies one base away. Library prep was done by 5' RACE. Sequencer: Illumina HiSeq 2500. A second PCR of about 7 to 12 cycles was performed with a sample-barcoded 5' primer and a J-beta primer mix. A template-switch 5' adaptor carrying 12 random nucleotides introduced a unique molecular identifier onto each TCR beta cDNA molecule. At least 2.5 million CDR3-containing paired-end reads were obtained from each sample. All of the RNA was converted into first-strand cDNA using the Mint cDNA synthesis kit, with a TRBC-specific oligonucleotide serving as the primer. All cDNA was treated with uracil-DNA glycosylase and then went through a first 18-cycle PCR with the universal primers M1SS and BC2_uni_R. In the authors' own workflow: For normalization, 1 million high-quality reads, each with a distinct molecular identifier, were randomly selected from each sample. Reads sharing molecular identifiers were discarded rather than binned into consensus sequences. MiTCR, with a Q25 quality threshold and the strictest error-elimination algorithm, was used for CDR3 identification, clonotype clustering and error correction. Lower-bound total TCR beta diversity was estimated with a nonparametric unseen species model using Euler transformation. TCRdb trimmed the raw reads at Q25, called clones with MiXCR and kept productive beta chains. Rows merge per CDR3 protein into single entries with the most common DNA and genes. TCRdb's processing, not the authors', yielded these V and J calls. Counted in this sample were about 650,000 distinct CDR3 sequences; 45% to 60% of them appeared once. Around an eighth of the sample is held by the ten biggest clonotypes.

What the authors observed across the whole study: Observed TCR beta diversity correlated strongly with the percentage of naive T cells measured by flow cytometry. Bulk unsorted PBMC profiling prevented conclusive comparison of naive and antigen-experienced compartments. Because the CMV infection status of the donors was unknown, age-related changes in expanded clonotypes may potentially have been confounded. Observed TCR beta diversity per million T cells fell roughly linearly with age, and a significant reduction was already apparent by age roughly 40. The long-lived group showed more naive CD4+ T cells, fewer expanded clones and increased TCR diversity than the aged group, suggesting age selection. Total diversity estimates from one million sequenced T cells were considered lower bounds and underestimates.

CDR1 KGHDR and CDR2 SFDVKD are derived from the germline V gene. Including cysteine and phenylalanine, the CDR3 has 17 amino acids. This entry keeps only the CDR3 DNA: 51 bases, framed from base 1. V lost 0 bases and J lost 9 bases, and the count of bases not matched to a germline gene is 7. Systemically healthy Caucasian individuals from Russia, approximately 39 in total and aged about 6 to 95 years, were included as donors. Each donor gave about 10 milliliters of peripheral blood, drawn into EDTA-treated Vacutainer tubes. Ficoll-Paque density-gradient centrifugation was used to isolate PBMCs, with at least 7 million obtained per sample. Total RNA was extracted from PBMCs with Trizol reagent, with at least 5 micrograms obtained per sample. The percentages of naive CD45RAhigh/CD27high T cells were determined by flow cytometry on a PBMC aliquot from every donor.

What was sequenced was blood. The rearrangement combines TRBV24-1 with TRBJ2-1; 13 nucleotides in the junction match TRBD2. This TCR derives from a woman over 75 in good health. The bases read TGTGCCACCAGTGATTTGCCGGGGACTAGCGGGACACCTGAGCAGTTCTTC. Translated, this gives CATSDLPGTSGTPEQFF.